Sequencing of this TCR beta chain was carried out in a study of blood T cells in healthy people across ages (dated by TCRdb to 2013 to 2016). General notes on the study: In model experiments, template switching captured about one uniquely barcoded TCR beta cDNA molecule for every two T cells. The donors were divided into four age groups: young (average 16 years), middle-aged (about 39), aged (approximately 64) and long-lived (82). To track age-related changes in TCR beta repertoire diversity, the study relied on deep sequencing normalized with unique cDNA molecular identifiers. To avoid experimental bias, donors of different ages were distributed randomly across sequencing lanes. The study analyzed two additional independent replicas of 1 million unique cDNA reads from the same blood draw for two donors, one aged 18 to 30 and one aged 80 or older. The study at large found these results: Compared with the aged group, the long-lived group had more naive CD4+ T cells, fewer expanded clones and increased TCR diversity, a pattern suggesting age selection. Estimates of total diversity from one million sequenced T cells were regarded as lower bounds and underestimates. Conclusive comparison of naive and antigen-experienced compartments was prevented by the profiling of bulk unsorted PBMCs. As age increased, observed TCR beta diversity per million T cells dropped in a roughly linear way, and a significant reduction was already evident by age about 40. Because the CMV infection status of the donors was unknown, age-related changes in expanded clonotypes may potentially have been confounded. Observed TCR beta diversity correlated strongly with the percentage of naive T cells measured by flow cytometry.

Libraries were constructed by 5' RACE. This sample was sequenced with an Illumina HiSeq 2500. A second PCR of roughly 6 to 11 cycles was run with a J-beta primer mix and a sample-barcoded 5' primer. A unique molecular identifier was introduced onto each TCR beta cDNA molecule by a template-switch 5' adaptor carrying 12 random nucleotides. At least 2.5 million CDR3-containing paired-end reads were obtained from each sample. All of the RNA was converted into first-strand cDNA using the Mint cDNA synthesis kit, with a TRBC-specific oligonucleotide serving as the primer. After uracil-DNA glycosylase treatment, a first 18-cycle PCR used universal primers M1SS and BC2_uni_R on all cDNA. The original methods were these. For normalization, 1 million high-quality reads were randomly selected from each sample, with every read carrying a distinct molecular identifier. Reads sharing molecular identifiers were discarded rather than binned into consensus sequences. MiTCR, run with a Q25 quality threshold and the strictest error-elimination algorithm, handled CDR3 identification, clonotype clustering and error correction. A nonparametric unseen species model with Euler transformation was used to estimate lower-bound total TCR beta diversity. The public reads were run again by TCRdb, first through fastp at Q25 and then through MiXCR, and only productive beta chains were kept. Each entry is one CDR3 protein sequence, shown with its most common DNA and genes. The V and J calls shown here were made by TCRdb, not taken from the authors' results. This sample is represented by more than 650,000 distinct CDR3 sequences; approximately 53% of them were singletons. About 42% of the sample goes to the ten largest clones.

The CDR3 runs 14 amino acids, cysteine and phenylalanine included. Only the CDR3 DNA is retained, 42 bases long and in frame from the first base. From the germline V gene (reference sequence), CDR1 is LNHNV and CDR2 is YYDKDF. Deletion took 2 bases off V and 0 bases off J, with a span of 6 bases between the germline ends. The donors were 40 or so Caucasian individuals from Russia, aged 6 to 90 years, who were systemically healthy. Each donor gave roughly 9.5 milliliters of peripheral blood, collected into EDTA-treated Vacutainer tubes. PBMCs were isolated by Ficoll-Paque density-gradient centrifugation, with at least 6.5 million obtained per sample. Total RNA, at least 6 micrograms per sample, was extracted from PBMCs with Trizol reagent. For every donor, an aliquot of PBMCs went through flow cytometry to measure the percentages of naive CD45RAhigh/CD27high T cells. To note about this clonotype: Its binding antigen is unknown. The input lacks base qualities; no much larger clone sits a single base away.

The sequenced material came from blood. The sequence links TRBV15 to TRBJ2-3, and perhaps TRBD2 as D gene, on 5 matching bases. This clonotype was sampled from a man at least 80 years old in good health. This receptor carries the CDR3 CATSRRTSTDTQYF. The bases are TGTGCCACCAGCAGACGGACTAGCACAGATACGCAGTATTTT.